This TCR beta chain came from a study of cytomegalovirus exposure and HLA in healthy donors. V lost 0 bases, J lost 8 bases, and 6 bases stayed unmatched. CDR1 and CDR2 (germline): LGHNA, YNFKEQ. CDR3 length equals 15 residues. General observations from the study: Reported results showed that the classifier diagnosed cytomegalovirus status with high specificity and sensitivity. The authors listed 164 TCR beta chains as cytomegalovirus-associated. A few of the chains that were CMV-associated were confirmed in vitro to be specific for CMV antigens.

Data came from immunoSEQ multiplex PCR; TCRdb stores just in-frame clones and leaves some out. The sample lists about 54,000 clones; around 90% were seen once. The donors formed part of the roughly 120-subject validation cohort, distinct from the roughly 730-subject first cohort. Comment on this clone: Its antigen is not identified.

The chain recombines TRBV4-2 with TRBJ2-1; TRBD2 matches 8 bases. The TCR comes from a woman aged 18-35 years in good health and CMV-seropositive. Specimen: PBMCs. The CDR3, as DNA: TGTGCCAGCAGCCAAGATTCGGGGGGGGTGGATGAGCAGTTCTTC. Translating gives CASSQDSGGVDEQFF.